This TCR beta chain derives from a study of response to subunit inactivated influenza vaccine (dated by TCRdb to 2016 to 2018). A note on the overall study: The study used deep quantitative T cell receptor repertoire profiling to track responses to a trivalent subunit inactivated influenza vaccine. Overall study results and their limits: The authors proposed that each seasonal influenza vaccination may bring in only a limited number of new T cells.

The library relied on RT-PCR. Sequencing relied on an Illumina HiSeq 2500. Starting from the raw public reads, TCRdb applied fastp trimming at Q25, assembled clones with MiXCR and retained in-frame beta chains. Rows matching on CDR3 protein sequence are summarized as one entry with the most common DNA and genes. A total of fewer than 700,000 distinct CDR3 sequences appear in this sample, around 13% of them only once. Approximately 14% of the sample is taken by the ten largest. The CDR3 holds 13 amino acids from the cysteine to the phenylalanine. Only CDR3 DNA remains: 39 bases, in frame from the first base. The junction shows trimming of 3 bases on V and 2 bases on J, plus 9 bases between the germline ends. From a lookup of the germline V gene, CDR1 and CDR2 are SGDLS and YYNGEE. Reading the label with the study, this specimen's time point is: 45 days after influenza vaccine administration. Comments on this clonotype: What this receptor recognizes is not known. Base-call qualities are not available, and no considerably larger clone is one nucleotide away.

The sequence links TRBV9 to TRBJ2-7, with no D gene named confidently. The sample here was PBMCs from blood, taken 35 to 45 days after vaccination. This TCR was recovered from a man over 45 who received an inactivated influenza vaccine. Donor details come from another sample of the same person, matched by shared clones. The CDR3 region: CASSDSMTYEQYF. The sequenced DNA is TGTGCCAGCAGCGACTCTATGACCTACGAGCAGTACTTC.